The 15 T cell receptor beta chains presented below share a single source sample, sequenced in a study of control samples from healthy donors and cancer patients (TCRdb year 2020). The method was the immunoSEQ multiplex PCR assay. TCRdb carries this immuneACCESS record with in-frame sequences only. Its versions omit some clonotypes, under half of them owing to an unresolved V gene in the studies checked, with the rest unexplained. The sample includes tens of thousands of clones, with around 87% observed a single time. About a fifth of the sample comes from the top ten. The sequenced sample consisted of blood. The origin of the receptors is a man aged 45 to 65 in good health.

The chain employs TRBV1 and TRBJ2-1; the listed D gene, TRBD2, was not tested against the DNA. TRBV1 is classified as a pseudogene. This CDR3 comprises 15 residues. As DNA, the CDR3 is TGCACCAGCAGCCAAGTAATTGGGACGGGGGGCGAGCAGTTCTTC. This gives the protein CTSSQVIGTGGEQFF.

This chain joins TRBV2 and TRBJ1-2; TRBD1 agrees at 9 bases. Trimming took 4 bases from V and 7 from J; bases not matched to a gene: 7. CDR3 length equals 14 residues. Looked up from germline, CDR1 is SNHLY and CDR2 is FYNNEI. The CDR3 nucleotides read TGTGCCAGCAGTGGGGGACAGGGAGTCTCTGGCTACACCTTC. Encoded protein: CASSGGQGVSGYTF.

This clone showed up just a few times. This CDR3 is also generated by other DNA sequences in the sample. This sequence joins TRBV24-1 and TRBJ2-3, with unresolved D. Germline loops: CDR1 KGHDR, CDR2 SFDVKD. The CDR3 extends over 15 amino acids. With 1 base removed from V and 3 bases from J, the gap between germline ends came to 10 bases. CDR3 in amino acids: CATSDFGLRTDTQYF. CDR3 nucleotide sequence: TGTGCCACCAGTGATTTCGGCCTCAGGACAGATACGCAGTATTTT.

The chain uses TRBV4-3 and TRBJ1-1; D is unclear. Germline V CDR1 and CDR2: LGHNA, YSLEER. V shed 0 bases and J shed 1 base, with 6 bases lying between them. The CDR3 spans 14 residues. Here the CDR3 DNA reads TGCGCCAGCAGCCAAGATCCAGGGAACACTGAAGCTTTCTTT. It translates to CASSQDPGNTEAFF.

The chain uses TRBV5-6 and TRBJ1-1; 12 positions match TRBD1. The ends lost 4 bases at V and 4 bases at J; junction bases unmatched: 5. The V gene's germline CDR1 is SGHDT and CDR2 YYEEEE. The CDR3 consists of 15 residues. The CDR3 is CASSGRDRGPTEAFF. As DNA, the CDR3 is TGTGCCAGCAGCGGCCGGGACAGGGGGCCCACTGAAGCTTTCTTT.

This clone has a single count. This chain joins TRBV6-6 and TRBJ1-5; D possibly corresponds to TRBD1 (6 bases). CDR1 is MNHNY and CDR2 is SVGAGI in the germline V gene (reference sequence). Trimming cost V 5 bases and J 1 base, with 15 bases left between them. The CDR3 is 16 residues long. CDR3 coding DNA: TGTGCCAGCAGTCCCGGGACGGGGGGCAGCAATCAGCCCCAGCATTTT. It yields the protein CASSPGTGGSNQPQHF.

This rearrangement joins TRBV6-2 or TRBV6-3 to TRBJ2-7; D not certain. Germline CDR1 and CDR2: MNHEY and SVGEGT. This CDR3 is built from 14 residues. The V and J ends lost 4 bases and 4 bases respectively, with 14 bases between them. Written as DNA, the CDR3 is TGTGCCAGCAGTTTATCCACAGAAGTGTACGAGCAGTACTTC. Translating it yields CASSLSTEVYEQYF.

The rearrangement uses TRBV2 and TRBJ2-7; 10 nucleotides match TRBD2. The CDR3 is 11 residues long. Germline V lookup: CDR1 SNHLY, CDR2 FYNNEI. The trim removed 8 bases at V and 7 bases at J, leaving 2 bases unmatched. CDR3 region: CASEREGEQYF. The CDR3 DNA follows: TGTGCCAGCGAGCGGGAGGGGGAGCAGTACTTC.

This clone counts as medium-sized. This chain links TRBV14 with TRBJ2-5; 10 nucleotides match TRBD2. The germline V gene has CDR1 SGHDN and CDR2 FVKESK. This CDR3 comprises 16 residues. Germline trimming cut 3 bases from V and 2 bases from J; bases unmatched to any gene: 6. This CDR3 reads CASSHGASGGQETQYF. CDR3 sequence (DNA): TGTGCCAGCAGCCACGGGGCTAGCGGGGGACAAGAGACCCAGTACTTC.

This chain uses TRBV10-2 with TRBJ1-2; no clear D gene. V was clipped by 3 bases and J by 8 bases, with 13 bases between them. The germline gives CDR1 WSHSY, CDR2 SAAADI. This CDR3 spans 13 amino acids. DNA of the CDR3: TGCGCCAGCAGTGATCCGGGAACGGAGGGCTACACCTTC. Translating gives CASSDPGTEGYTF.

The V call is TRBV21-1, the J call TRBJ2-7. TRBV21-1 is shown as a pseudogene. The CDR3 is 11 residues long. CDR3 DNA sequence: TGTGCCAGCAGCTATTTTCCGGGACGGTTTTTC. It translates to CASSYFPGRFF.

The chain employs TRBV6-2 or TRBV6-3 and TRBJ2-3, with D perhaps matching TRBD1 or TRBD2 (5 bases each). The CDR3 has 16 residues. CDR1 and CDR2 (germline): MNHEY, SVGEGT. V was pared by 0 bases and J by 6 bases, with 16 bases between. CDR3 region: CASSYSRDAAEDTQYF. The CDR3 DNA reads as TGTGCCAGCAGTTACTCTCGGGACGCTGCAGAGGATACGCAGTATTTT.

The rearrangement uses TRBV4-1 and TRBJ1-2; TRBD1 agrees at 9 bases. CDR1 and CDR2 from the germline V gene are MGHRA and YSYEKL. The length of the CDR3 is 17 residues. V trimming: 2 bases; J trimming: 4 bases; junction bases outside the gene matches: 11. CDR3 sequence (DNA): TGCGCCAGCAGCCAACGCGAGGTCGGACAGGGGAGCTATGGCTACACCTTC. As protein: CASSQREVGQGSYGYTF.

The chain recombines TRBV19 with TRBJ2-1, with D perhaps TRBD1 (6 bases). V lost 4 bases, J lost 11 bases, and 27 bases lay in between. This CDR3 region has 17 residues. CDR1 LNHDA and CDR2 SQIVND come from the germline V gene (reference sequence). The CDR3 DNA reads TGTGCCAGTAGTACAAGACCTGGCCAGATTGGGGGCATCAAGCAGTTCTTC. Its protein is CASSTRPGQIGGIKQFF.

The chain joins TRBV6-5 to TRBJ1-2, with 8 bases aligning to TRBD1. V lost 6 bases to trimming and J lost 8 bases; unmatched junction nucleotides: 2. Germline CDR1 reads MNHEY; CDR2 reads SVGAGI. The CDR3 contains 11 residues. This CDR3 is CASRGQEGYTF. The DNA of the CDR3 is TGTGCCAGCAGGGGACAGGAAGGCTACACCTTC.